The clone carrying this TCR beta chain was observed a single time. As yet, its antigen is unknown. This specimen comes from a study of T cell repertoires in cytomegalovirus infection. Across the study: Shared public TCR beta signatures pointed to both CMV infection and a matching HLA type.

V lost 5 bases, J lost 4 bases, and 17 bases lay in between. CDR3 length equals 15 residues. TCRdb re-called the reads with MiXCR, one entry per CDR3 protein. Among nearly 700,000 distinct CDR3 sequences listed, roughly a third were seen once. The chain couples TRBV12-3 or TRBV12-4 to TRBJ1-2; D gene ambiguous. The sequenced sample was cultured PBMCs, obtained from culture after CMV antigen stimulation. The sequence was collected from a human donor in good health (CMV status not recorded). Some clones in this sample may be carry-over from other donors' samples. CDR3 amino acids: CASSRTRREAYGYTF. CDR3 DNA sequence: TGTGCCAGCAGTCGTACACGACGGGAGGCCTATGGCTACACCTTC.